The TCR beta chain under discussion was sequenced for a study of blood T cell repertoires in COVID-19. About the study: The origin of the acute and convalescent COVID-19 samples was the United States, Italy and Spain. PBMCs, B-cell-depleted T cells, or T cells were the source of the cDNA or gDNA that made up the material.

Study processing details: Estimation of nucleated cell counts was performed using reference gene primer amplification. The table came from immunoSEQ multiplex PCR; TCRdb's copy has only in-frame clones and leaves some out. V, J and clone size derive from that table, while D and trimming were established from the DNA sequence. The repertoire consists of about 150,000 clones, with 85% to 90% occurring once and the leading ten covering around 6.3%. Trimming removed 3 bases at V and 7 bases at J, with 7 bases between. Germline CDR1 SNHLY, CDR2 FYNNEI. There are 12 residues in the CDR3. The sequenced material came from peripheral blood. V gene TRBV2 combines with J gene TRBJ2-4; weak D call: TRBD1 (5 bases). The TCR sequence derives from a man at least 80 years old with acute or convalescent COVID-19. CDR3 amino acids: CASSDRVNIQYF. The CDR3 nucleotides are TGTGCCAGCAGTGACAGGGTGAACATTCAGTACTTC.